This is a list of T cell receptor beta chains from one sample in a study of vaccination and CD4 T cells after COVID-19. TCRdb fed the PCR reads into MiXCR, producing one record per CDR3 protein. The profile covers roughly 23,000 distinct CDR3 sequences, with roughly two thirds appearing a single time and about 22% taken by the ten largest. The antigens these receptors bind are not known. The material was CD4+ T cells from blood, cultured in vitro, obtained after SARS-CoV-2 vaccination. The receptor source for this set is a human donor who received a COVID-19 vaccine. Each CDR3 is given with its conserved first and last residue. D genes are given only for firm matches. Size tells how often a clone was seen (once, few, many) or the class of an expanded clone, and some rows leave it out.

V gene	D gene	J gene	CDR3 length	clone size	CDR3 protein	CDR3 DNA
TRBV4-1	NA	TRBJ1-2	15	NA	CASSQERVANYGYTF	TGCGCCAGCAGCCAAGAAAGGGTTGCTAACTATGGCTACACCTTC
TRBV27	NA	TRBJ1-6	17	NA	CASRKTDASSYNSPLHF	TGTGCCAGCAGGAAGACCGACGCGAGCTCCTATAATTCACCCCTCCACTTT
TRBV5-1	NA	TRBJ1-2	14	NA	CASSRVGDEAGYTF	TGCGCCAGCAGCAGGGTAGGGGATGAGGCTGGCTACACCTTC
TRBV6-5	NA	TRBJ1-2	15	NA	CASSYSARAGYGYTF	TGTGCCAGCAGTTACTCAGCGAGGGCCGGCTATGGCTACACCTTC
TRBV24-1	NA	TRBJ2-3	15	NA	CATSPDGDSADTQYF	TGTGCCACCAGCCCGGACGGAGATTCGGCAGATACGCAGTATTTT
TRBV20-1	TRBD2	TRBJ2-3	17	NA	CSARDSGGAEGTDTQYF	TGCAGTGCTAGAGATAGCGGGGGGGCAGAAGGTACAGATACGCAGTATTTT
TRBV12-3/TRBV12-4	NA	TRBJ1-2	16	few	CASSPTTGRGNYGYTF	TGTGCCAGCAGTCCTACCACGGGCAGGGGTAACTATGGCTACACCTTC
TRBV27	NA	TRBJ2-3	15	once	CASTVGGGGTDTQYF	TGTGCCAGCACCGTAGGGGGGGGCGGCACAGATACGCAGTATTTT
TRBV6-1	NA	TRBJ1-1	13	NA	CASSEFLNTEAFF	TGTGCCAGCAGTGAATTTCTGAACACTGAAGCTTTCTTT
TRBV12-3/TRBV12-4	NA	TRBJ1-5	13	NA	CASSLTGEQPQHF	TGTGCCAGCAGTTTGACAGGAGAACAGCCCCAGCATTTT
TRBV21-1	NA	TRBJ1-5	15	NA	CASSKQGQGNQPQHF	TGTGCCAGCAGCAAACAGGGACAGGGGAATCAGCCCCAGCATTTT
TRBV24-1	TRBD1	TRBJ2-3	16	few	CATSDLGQGSTDTQYF	TGTGCCACCAGTGATCTAGGACAGGGGAGCACAGATACGCAGTATTTT
TRBV20-1	TRBD1	TRBJ1-3	14	NA	CSARADRGTYTIYF	TGCAGTGCTAGAGCGGACAGGGGGACCTACACCATATATTTT
TRBV10-3	TRBD1	TRBJ1-2	15	NA	CAISEYSGQEYGYTF	TGTGCCATCAGTGAGTATTCGGGACAGGAGTATGGCTACACCTTC
TRBV6-1	NA	TRBJ1-5	13	NA	CASRGLYGQPQHF	TGTGCCTCCCGGGGACTTTACGGTCAGCCCCAGCATTTT
TRBV20-1	NA	TRBJ1-5	15	NA	CSARIPADSNQPQHF	TGCAGTGCTAGAATTCCAGCAGATAGCAATCAGCCCCAGCATTTT
TRBV6-5	NA	TRBJ1-2	13	once	CASSYFTTYGYTF	TGTGCCAGCAGTTACTTTACCACGTATGGCTACACCTTC
TRBV7-9	NA	TRBJ2-3	16	NA	CASSLGGGGGTDTQYF	TGTGCCAGCAGCTTAGGAGGGGGAGGTGGCACAGATACGCAGTATTTT
TRBV6-1	TRBD1	TRBJ2-5	15	NA	CASSRGQGNLETQYF	TGTGCCAGCAGTCGGGGACAGGGTAATTTGGAGACCCAGTACTTC
TRBV7-9	TRBD1	TRBJ1-2	12	NA	CASSRTGSGYTF	TGTGCCAGCAGCCGGACAGGGAGTGGCTACACCTTC
TRBV5-1	TRBD1	TRBJ1-6	15	NA	CASKEGQGYNSPLHF	TGCGCCAGCAAAGAAGGACAGGGTTATAATTCACCCCTCCACTTT
TRBV7-9	NA	TRBJ2-7	14	NA	CASSLADRLDEQYF	TGTGCCAGCAGCTTGGCCGACAGGTTGGACGAGCAGTACTTC
TRBV10-3	NA	TRBJ2-7	13	NA	CAISYRVGFEQYF	TGTGCCATCAGTTACAGGGTGGGTTTCGAGCAGTACTTC
TRBV20-1	NA	TRBJ1-5	13	few	CSASDLSNQPQHF	TGCAGTGCTAGTGACCTCAGCAATCAGCCCCAGCATTTT
TRBV29-1	NA	TRBJ2-7	12	NA	CSVVLREYEQYF	TGCAGCGTCGTATTGAGGGAGTACGAGCAGTACTTC
TRBV10-3	TRBD2	TRBJ2-1	16	few	CAISASLAGGPNEQFF	TGTGCCATCAGTGCATCCTTAGCGGGGGGGCCCAATGAGCAGTTCTTC
TRBV25-1	NA	TRBJ1-2	15	NA	CASSEYRAGSYGYTF	TGTGCCAGCAGTGAATATAGGGCAGGGAGCTATGGCTACACCTTC